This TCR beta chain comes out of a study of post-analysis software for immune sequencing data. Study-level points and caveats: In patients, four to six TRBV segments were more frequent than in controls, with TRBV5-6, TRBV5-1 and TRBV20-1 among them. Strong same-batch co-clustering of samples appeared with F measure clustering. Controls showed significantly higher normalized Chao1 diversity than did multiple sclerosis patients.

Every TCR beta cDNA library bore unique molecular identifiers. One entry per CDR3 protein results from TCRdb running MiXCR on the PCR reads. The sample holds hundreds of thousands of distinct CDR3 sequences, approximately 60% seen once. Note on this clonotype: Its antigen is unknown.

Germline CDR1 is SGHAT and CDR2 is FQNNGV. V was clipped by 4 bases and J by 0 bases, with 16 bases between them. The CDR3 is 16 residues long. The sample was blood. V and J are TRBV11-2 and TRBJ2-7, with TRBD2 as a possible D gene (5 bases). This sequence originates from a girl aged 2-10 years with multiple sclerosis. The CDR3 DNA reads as TGTGCCAGCAGCTCTATCGGACTCAGGAGCTCCTACGAGCAGTACTTC. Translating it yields CASSSIGLRSSYEQYF.